Following are 18 T cell receptor beta chains from one sample sequenced in a study of OX40 agonist ivuxolimab in advanced cancers. The data were produced by immunoSEQ multiplex PCR, yet TCRdb's version contains in-frame clones alone and is incomplete. The sample lists 100,000 or so clones, more than 85% occurring once. Sequencing used CD4+ or CD8+ T cells sorted from blood, obtained in a trial of the OX40 agonist ivuxolimab. These receptors all stem from an adult with an advanced solid tumor such as melanoma, head and neck, liver or kidney cancer.

The genes are TRBV7-8 and TRBJ2-2; 9 bases align to TRBD1. This CDR3 is 17 amino acids long. J was trimmed by 1 base and V by 5 bases; bases with no gene match: 8. Germline values: CDR1 SGHVS, CDR2 FQNEAQ. CDR3 sequence reads: CASSRRTGAMNTGELFF. CDR3 sequence (DNA): TGTGCCAGCAGCCGACGGACAGGGGCAATGAACACCGGGGAGCTGTTTTTT.

The chain has TRBV9 and TRBJ2-1; 8 positions agree with TRBD2. The V gene's germline CDR1 is SGDLS and CDR2 YYNGEE. The CDR3 has 12 residues. V trimming: 0 bases; J trimming: 15 bases; junction bases outside the gene matches: 5. CDR3 nucleotides: TGTGCCAGCAGCGTAGATGGGACTAGACTGTTCTTC. This encodes CASSVDGTRLFF. The variable domain in full, completed from reference TRBV9 and TRBJ2-1, reads DSGVTQTPKHLITATGQRVTLRCSPRSGDLSVYWYQQSLDQGLQFLIQYYNGEERAKGNILERFSAQQFPDLHSELNLSSLELGDSALYFCASSVDGTRLFFGPGTRLTVL.

V usage is TRBV2 and J usage is TRBJ2-7; possibly TRBD1 or TRBD2 for D (5 bases each). CDR3 length: 14 amino acids. Germline V lookup: CDR1 SNHLY, CDR2 FYNNEI. V was trimmed by 4 bases and J by 2 bases, leaving 12 bases between them. The CDR3 coding sequence is TGTGCCAGCAGTGTAGGGACGGCCCCCTACGAGCAGTACTTC. Protein: CASSVGTAPYEQYF.

The chain recombines TRBV7-2 with TRBJ2-7; D gene ambiguous. Per germline, CDR1 SGHTA and CDR2 FQGNSA. V was shortened by 7 bases and J by 5 bases, with 15 bases between the two germline ends. The CDR3 consists of 13 residues. The CDR3 here is CASNSQIRDEQYF. The CDR3 region has the DNA TGTGCCAGCAACTCGCAAATAAGGGACGAGCAGTACTTC. Full variable domain (remainder filled in from reference TRBV7-2 and TRBJ2-7): GAGVSQSPSNKVTEKGKDVELRCDPISGHTALYWYRQSLGQGLEFLIYFQGNSAPDKSGLPSDRFSAERTGGSVSTLTIQRTQQEDSAVYLCASNSQIRDEQYFGPGTRLTVT.

The chain links TRBV6-5 to TRBJ2-1; D unclear. CDR1 and CDR2 (germline): MNHEY, SVGAGI. V shed 5 bases and J shed 2 bases, with 7 bases lying between them. This CDR3 has 13 amino acids. The DNA for the CDR3 is TGTGCCAGCAGTCTCCGGGCCTACAATGAGCAGTTCTTC. It is translated as CASSLRAYNEQFF.

The V call is TRBV4-1, the J call TRBJ2-6; D is unclear. This CDR3 is built from 17 residues. Germline CDR1 and CDR2: MGHRA and YSYEKL. The V gene lost 0 bases and the J gene lost 4 bases, with 13 bases spanning the gap. CDR3 amino acids: CASSQDQRSRGANVLTF. DNA of the CDR3: TGCGCCAGCAGCCAAGATCAAAGGTCAAGAGGGGCCAACGTCCTGACTTTC.

The V call is TRBV19, the J call TRBJ1-1; perhaps TRBD1 as D (5 bases). The CDR3 is 14 residues long. CDR1 LNHDA and CDR2 SQIVND come from the germline V gene (reference sequence). Trimming pared 5 bases from V and 4 bases from J, leaving 14 bases between. Here the CDR3 reads CASSPVGRGTEAFF. CDR3 DNA sequence: TGTGCCAGTAGTCCAGTGGGAAGGGGCACTGAAGCTTTCTTT.

This chain links TRBV28 with TRBJ2-5; TRBD1 matches at 7 bases. This CDR3 region has 15 residues. Germline CDR1 and CDR2: MDHEN and SYDVKM. V trimming: 5 bases; J trimming: 6 bases; junction bases outside the gene matches: 12. CDR3 bases: TGTGCCAGCAGTCATCCATCACAGGGGAAAAAGACCCAGTACTTC. This translates into CASSHPSQGKKTQYF.

For the CDR3, the DNA is TGTGCCAGCAGGGGGGAGGCTAATCAGCCCCAGCATTTT. This translates into CASRGEANQPQHF. The rearrangement joins TRBV9 to TRBJ1-5, with D maybe TRBD1 (5 bases). This CDR3 contains 13 residues. The ends were cut back, 5 bases at V and 4 bases at J, with 10 bases in the middle. CDR1 and CDR2 from the germline V gene are SGDLS and YYNGEE.

V and J are TRBV19 and TRBJ2-7; D uncertain. Trimming removed 5 bases from V and 5 bases from J, with 16 bases in between. The CDR3 consists of 14 residues. Germline CDR1 is LNHDA and CDR2 is SQIVND (reference sequence). The CDR3 coding sequence is TGTGCCAGTAGTTCCAAGCCCGGGCCCAACGAGCAGTACTTC. Encoded protein: CASSSKPGPNEQYF.

This chain joins TRBV27 and TRBJ2-1, with D maybe TRBD2 (6 bases). CDR1 is MNHEY, CDR2 SMNVEV, per germline (reference sequence). There are 15 residues in the CDR3. The V end was cut by 5 bases, the J end by 10 bases, with 21 bases between. The CDR3 protein is CASSPAGSQRKEQFF. CDR3 coding DNA: TGTGCCAGCAGTCCCGCGGGGTCGCAGCGGAAAGAGCAGTTCTTC.

The genes are TRBV2 and TRBJ2-1; D gene uncertain. Trimming pared 2 bases from V and 4 bases from J, leaving 6 bases between. From germline, CDR1 is SNHLY and CDR2 FYNNEI. This CDR3 contains 13 residues. DNA of the CDR3: TGTGCCAGCAGTGAACTGGGTTACAATGAGCAGTTCTTC. It encodes CASSELGYNEQFF.

V usage is TRBV5-5 and J usage is TRBJ1-2; TRBD1 aligns across 7 bases. Germline CDR1 reads SGHKS; CDR2 reads YYEKEE (reference sequence). V shed 6 bases and J 4 bases; nucleotides not matched to a gene: 9. The CDR3 is made up of 14 amino acids. This CDR3 reads CASKQGQQSYGYTF. The CDR3 DNA follows: TGTGCCAGCAAACAGGGACAGCAAAGCTATGGCTACACCTTC.

This rearrangement joins TRBV30 to TRBJ1-5; D call uncertain. V was clipped by 0 bases and J by 4 bases, with 19 bases between them. This CDR3 contains 17 residues. Germline CDR1 is GTSNPN and CDR2 is SVGIG (reference sequence). The CDR3 spells CAWSVRQAPAGNQPQHF. The CDR3, as DNA: TGTGCCTGGAGTGTAAGGCAGGCCCCTGCGGGAAATCAGCCCCAGCATTTT.

The chain is built from TRBV19 and TRBJ2-3, with unresolved D. Between the trimmed V and J ends, which lost 4 bases and 5 bases, there was a span of 13 bases. The CDR3 consists of 14 residues. Germline-derived CDR1 and CDR2 are LNHDA and SQIVND (reference sequence). CDR3 region: CASSRSTFGDTQYF. Written as DNA, the CDR3 is TGTGCCAGTAGTAGGAGTACGTTCGGAGATACGCAGTATTTT.

The chain employs TRBV19 and TRBJ2-2; 13 nucleotides agree with TRBD2. Trimming at V came to 5 bases and at J to 3 bases, leaving 9 bases not matched to a gene. This CDR3 spans 18 amino acids. Germline V gene data show CDR1 as LNHDA and CDR2 as SQIVND (reference sequence). The DNA for the CDR3 is TGTGCCAGTAGTCCTTATCCGGGACTAGCGGGATACACCGGGGAGCTGTTTTTT. The encoded protein is CASSPYPGLAGYTGELFF. Using reference TRBV19 and TRBJ2-2 for the parts outside the CDR3, the full variable domain is DGGITQSPKYLFRKEGQNVTLSCEQNLNHDAMYWYRQDPGQGLRLIYYSQIVNDFQKGDIAEGYSVSREKKESFPLTVTSAQKNPTAFYLCASSPYPGLAGYTGELFFGEGSRLTVL.

The chain uses TRBV7-8 and TRBJ2-5; 7 nucleotides align to TRBD2. V shed 5 bases and J 2 bases; nucleotides not matched to a gene: 11. The CDR3 sequence is 16 residues long. Germline values: CDR1 SGHVS, CDR2 FQNEAQ. The CDR3 protein is CASSPYPGGPQETQYF. CDR3 coding DNA: TGTGCCAGCAGCCCGTACCCGGGAGGACCTCAAGAGACCCAGTACTTC.

The chain couples TRBV5-1 to TRBJ2-1; possible D gene TRBD2, 5 bases. The germline gives CDR1 SGHRS, CDR2 YFSETQ. The CDR3 loop spans 15 amino acids. V lost 2 bases, J lost 1 base, and 10 bases lay in between. The CDR3 coding sequence is TGCGCCAGCAGCTTCGCGGGCACATCCTACAATGAGCAGTTCTTC. Translation: CASSFAGTSYNEQFF.